The 19 T cell receptor beta chains below come from one sample, sequenced in a study of Graves' ophthalmopathy and Graves' hyperthyroidism. RNA transcripts yielded amplified TCR beta CDR3 regions. In the first round, RT-PCR was carried out with HTBI primers, and a multiplex PCR formed the second round. TCRdb analysed the multiplex PCR reads with MiXCR anew, one entry per CDR3 protein. The sample yields 400,000 to 500,000 distinct CDR3 sequences, under 25% seen once. The sample comprised peripheral blood. The receptors stem from a woman in her late teens or twenties with stable Graves' hyperthyroidism.

J is TRBJ2-5 and V is TRBV29-1; 7 bases are a match to TRBD1. The CDR3 spans 11 residues. J was trimmed by 4 bases and V by 5 bases; bases with no gene match: 1. CDR1 SQVTM and CDR2 ANQGSEA come from the germline V gene. CDR3: CSVYRGETQYF. DNA for the CDR3: TGCAGCGTTTACAGGGGAGAGACCCAGTACTTC.

V and J are TRBV7-9 and TRBJ2-5; 10 bases agree with TRBD1. CDR3 length equals 16 residues. Germline lookup yields CDR1 SEHNR and CDR2 FQNEAQ (reference sequence). V dropped 4 bases and J dropped 1; count of bases not matched to a gene: 6. CDR3 sequence reads: CASSYPWTGGQETQYF. The CDR3, as DNA: TGTGCCAGCAGCTATCCGTGGACAGGGGGCCAAGAGACCCAGTACTTC.

The rearrangement links TRBV6-1 to TRBJ2-7; D is unclear. The germline CDR1 and CDR2 sequences are MNHNS and SASEGT. The V end was cut by 0 bases, the J end by 2 bases, with 14 bases between. The CDR3 is 16 amino acids. The chain's CDR3 is CASSEAGGTAAYEQYF. DNA for the CDR3: TGTGCCAGCAGTGAAGCGGGTGGAACAGCCGCCTACGAGCAGTACTTC.

This clonotype was recorded many times. The chain carries TRBV6-5 and TRBJ1-2; D unclear. This CDR3 comprises 16 residues. CDR1 is MNHEY, CDR2 SVGAGI, per germline. The germline V and J ends were trimmed by 0 bases and 7 bases, with 18 bases remaining between them. CDR3 sequence (DNA): TGTGCCAGCAGTTACTCGGATCGGTGGCACTACCTTGGCTACACCTTC. This translates into CASSYSDRWHYLGYTF.

The chain uses TRBV6-5 and TRBJ2-7; maybe TRBD1 (6 bases). The CDR3 totals 13 residues. Germline assignment: CDR1 MNHEY and CDR2 SVGAGI. Trimming pared 1 base from V and 5 bases from J, leaving 9 bases between. The CDR3 spells CASSYLQGDEQYF. The CDR3 DNA follows: TGTGCCAGCAGTTACTTACAGGGAGACGAGCAGTACTTC.

Many counts were recorded for this clonotype. The rearrangement uses TRBV3-1 and TRBJ2-7; 8 nucleotides agree with TRBD1. Losses at the gene ends were 1 base for V and 6 bases for J; bases not matched to a gene: 5. Germline values: CDR1 LGHDT, CDR2 YNNKEL (reference sequence). The CDR3 consists of 14 residues. CDR3 sequence reads: CASSQVQGAGEQYF. The CDR3 bases are TGTGCCAGCAGCCAAGTCCAGGGGGCCGGCGAGCAGTACTTC.

Concerning this clonotype itself: One end of the junction does not line up with germline, which may come from a read error. This chain uses TRBV25-1 with TRBJ2-7; TRBD1 is a possible D gene (6 bases). This CDR3 spans 15 amino acids. Germline V gene sequence: CDR1 MGHDK, CDR2 SYGVNS. The chain's CDR3 is CASSEWTVGYYDQYF. The CDR3 nucleotides read TGTGCCAGCAGCGAATGGACAGTTGGGTACTACGATCAGTACTTC.

This clonotype was seen more than once but under ten times. The rearrangement links TRBV30 to TRBJ1-6; 7 bases are shared with TRBD1. Trimming took 3 bases from V and 6 from J; bases not matched to a gene: 2. Germline V gene lookup returns CDR1 GTSNPN and CDR2 SVGIG (reference sequence). CDR3 length equals 13 residues. In DNA form, the CDR3 reads TGTGCCTGGAGAGGACAGGCTAATTCACCCCTCCACTTT. It translates to CAWRGQANSPLHF.

The table lists this clonotype with many counts. The V gene is TRBV28, the J gene TRBJ2-2, with 8 bases aligning to TRBD2. The length of the CDR3 is 16 residues. After removal of 5 bases from V and 4 bases from J, the junction contained 9 bases not matched to a gene. Per germline, CDR1 MDHEN and CDR2 SYDVKM. The CDR3 loop reads CASSISGTRGTGELFF. The CDR3 bases are TGTGCCAGCAGTATCTCCGGGACTAGGGGCACCGGGGAGCTGTTTTTT.

This chain uses TRBV6-1 with TRBJ2-2; no clear D gene. V was cut by 7 bases and J by 5 bases, with 11 bases left in between. The CDR3 covers 13 residues. CDR1 is MNHNS and CDR2 is SASEGT in the germline V gene. The CDR3 DNA reads as TGTGCCAGCACCTTCCTCACGACCGGGGAGCTGTTTTTT. Translating it yields CASTFLTTGELFF.

This rearrangement joins TRBV6-1 to TRBJ2-6; D ambiguous. The CDR3 spans 16 residues. V dropped 2 bases and J dropped 0 bases, with 8 bases sitting between them. The germline V gene encodes CDR1 MNHNS and CDR2 SASEGT. CDR3: CASSERRYSGANVLTF. DNA of the CDR3: TGTGCCAGCAGTGAACGTAGGTACTCTGGGGCCAACGTCCTGACTTTC.

This clonotype was seen at least ten times. The chain uses TRBV28 and TRBJ1-6; D is unclear. CDR3 length equals 16 residues. Trimming removed 4 bases from V and 3 bases from J, with 13 bases in between. CDR1 is MDHEN and CDR2 is SYDVKM in the germline V gene. As DNA, the CDR3 is TGTGCCAGCAGTTCGGAACGGACTCGCTATAATTCACCCCTCCACTTT. Translation: CASSSERTRYNSPLHF.

This clonotype appeared many times. V usage is TRBV14 and J usage is TRBJ2-2; D gene unclear. The germline V and J ends were trimmed by 2 bases and 6 bases, with 7 bases remaining between them. Germline values: CDR1 SGHDN, CDR2 FVKESK. This CDR3 is built from 13 residues. CDR3 residues: CASSQIRAGELFF. CDR3 DNA: TGTGCCAGCAGCCAAATCCGGGCCGGGGAGCTGTTTTTT.

The genes are TRBV28 and TRBJ2-5, with 11 bases lining up with TRBD1. Trimming cost V 6 bases and J 9 bases; bases outside gene matches: 15. This CDR3 region has 16 residues. Germline lookup yields CDR1 MDHEN and CDR2 SYDVKM. CDR3 protein: CASSPLRTGGGMAQYF. The CDR3 DNA sequence: TGTGCCAGCAGCCCTCTAAGGACAGGGGGCGGCATGGCCCAGTACTTC. Filled out from reference TRBV28 and TRBJ2-5, the complete variable domain reads DVKVTQSSRYLVKRTGEKVFLECVQDMDHENMFWYRQDPGLGLRLIYFSYDVKMKEKGDIPEGYSVSREKKERFSLILESASTNQTSMYLCASSPLRTGGGMAQYFGPGTRLLVL.

In its sample, this clonotype was seen many times. The chain links TRBV18 to TRBJ2-7; D is ambiguous. Germline CDR1 reads KGHSH; CDR2 reads LQKENI. The CDR3 extends over 11 amino acids. V lost 6 bases to trimming and J lost 4 bases, with 7 bases between them. DNA for the CDR3: TGTGCCAGCTCCCAACCTTACGAGCAGTACTTC. Residues: CASSQPYEQYF.

The table lists this clonotype with many counts. The rearrangement uses TRBV20-1 and TRBJ1-1; 8 bases align to TRBD1. J was trimmed by 6 bases and V by 3 bases; bases with no gene match: 6. The length of the CDR3 is 13 residues. Looked up from germline, CDR1 is DFQATT and CDR2 is SNEGSKA (reference sequence). The CDR3 region has the DNA TGCAGTGCTAGGGGAGCGGACAGGGCTGAAGCTTTCTTT. Translation: CSARGADRAEAFF.

For this clonotype: A much larger clonotype is one base distant, so this may be a read error. The chain links TRBV11-1 to TRBJ2-5; the D gene is possibly TRBD1 (5 bases). Germline CDR1 reads SGHAT; CDR2 reads FQDESV (reference sequence). The CDR3 contains 17 residues. The CDR3, as DNA: TGTGCCAGCAGCTTAGGACAGAACCCCAACCTTCAAGAGACCCAGCACTTC. Encoded protein: CASSLGQNPNLQETQHF.

This clonotype was counted ten times or more. The genes are TRBV29-1 and TRBJ1-2, with 7 bases identical to TRBD1. Germline loops: CDR1 SQVTM, CDR2 ANQGSEA. V was pared by 0 bases and J by 7 bases, with 5 bases of the junction left unmatched. The CDR3 is 13 residues long. CDR3 DNA sequence: TGCAGCGTTGAAGAGGACAGGAAAGCTGGCTACACCTTC. Its translation is CSVEEDRKAGYTF.

This clonotype was seen ten or more times. The gene calls are TRBV28 and TRBJ1-2; 10 bases match TRBD1. V dropped 4 bases and J dropped 0; count of bases not matched to a gene: 5. CDR1 MDHEN and CDR2 SYDVKM come from the germline V gene. This CDR3 comprises 16 residues. The CDR3: CASSSDRGRSNYGYTF. The DNA of the CDR3 is TGTGCCAGCAGTTCTGACAGGGGGCGATCTAACTATGGCTACACCTTC.